This entry concerns a single T cell receptor (beta chain). Its cognate antigen is unknown. TCRdb independently ran MiXCR on the 5' RACE reads; one entry per CDR3 protein. The sample includes 250,000 or so distinct CDR3 sequences, about 9% of them seen just once. Germline-derived CDR1 and CDR2 are MGHRA and YSYEKL. Trimming removed 1 base from V and 2 bases from J; junction bases left unmatched: 3. CDR3 size: 15 residues. The data were taken from a study of identical twins. Study-level findings and limits: Interpretation of the results relied on cross-sectional statistical analysis and not on following the same donors.

These same data were also listed under a study on yellow fever vaccine responses in identical twins.

V usage is TRBV4-1 and J usage is TRBJ2-7; TRBD1 agrees at 9 bases. This clonotype was obtained from a woman in her late teens or twenties in good health. Input material: CD8+ T cells sorted from blood. The CDR3 region is CASSQARTGAYEQYF. In nucleotides, the CDR3 is TGCGCCAGCAGCCAAGCACGGACAGGGGCCTACGAGCAGTACTTC.